These 32 T cell receptor beta chains originate from one sample sequenced in a study of control samples from healthy donors and cancer patients. Assay used: immunoSEQ multiplex PCR; TCRdb lists only in-frame clones, some missing. The sample holds approximately 52,000 clones, 88% seen once. Sequencing was performed on blood. These receptors originate from a man aged 50-60 years in good health.

The chain has TRBV19 and TRBJ1-1; the D gene is possibly TRBD1 (5 bases). Looked up from germline, CDR1 is LNHDA and CDR2 is SQIVND (reference sequence). This CDR3 comprises 12 residues. The V end was cut by 6 bases, the J end by 3 bases, with 8 bases between. The CDR3 sequence is CASSYRYTEAFF. The CDR3 DNA reads TGTGCCAGTAGCTACAGGTACACTGAAGCTTTCTTT.

The rearrangement links TRBV7-8 to TRBJ2-7, with 7 bases that match TRBD2. The CDR3 covers 15 residues. Germline CDR1 and CDR2: SGHVS and FQNEAQ. V trimming: 3 bases; J trimming: 0 bases; junction bases outside the gene matches: 5. The CDR3 spells CASSFKREASYEQYF. The CDR3 coding sequence is TGTGCCAGCAGCTTCAAACGGGAGGCCTCCTACGAGCAGTACTTC.

This chain joins TRBV10-3 and TRBJ2-7; a possible D gene is TRBD1 (6 bases). V lost 6 bases to trimming and J lost 5 bases, with 14 bases between them. Germline CDR1 and CDR2: ENHRY and SYGVKD. The CDR3 runs to 13 residues. CDR3: CAISGQGSNEQYF. The CDR3 bases are TGTGCCATCAGCGGGCAGGGGAGCAACGAGCAGTACTTC.

The chain couples TRBV7-9 to TRBJ1-5; D possibly corresponds to TRBD1 (5 bases). Germline loops: CDR1 SEHNR, CDR2 FQNEAQ (reference sequence). The CDR3 consists of 16 residues. Deletions cut 0 bases from V and 8 bases from J, with 17 bases between. For the CDR3, the DNA is TGTGCCAGCAGCTTAGCGTCGGGGGAAGGTTTGAAGCCCCAGCATTTT. This codes for CASSLASGEGLKPQHF. The entire variable domain, with the rest obtained from reference TRBV7-9 and TRBJ1-5, is as follows: DTGVSQNPRHKITKRGQNVTFRCDPISEHNRLYWYRQTLGQGPEFLTYFQNEAQLEKSRLLSDRFSAERPKGSFSTLEIQRTEQGDSAMYLCASSLASGEGLKPQHFGDGTRLSIL.

The chain carries TRBV6-5 and TRBJ1-1, with unresolved D. The length of the CDR3 is 13 residues. Germline CDR1 is MNHEY and CDR2 is SVGAGI. V shed 7 bases and J shed 1 base, with 10 bases lying between them. CDR3 residues: CASTRTANTEAFF. CDR3 DNA sequence: TGTGCCAGCACTCGGACCGCGAACACTGAAGCTTTCTTT.

The chain links TRBV5-6 to TRBJ2-3; 8 bases align to TRBD1. Germline CDR1 is SGHDT and CDR2 is YYEEEE. The CDR3 extends over 11 amino acids. Losses at the gene ends were 4 bases for V and 11 bases for J; bases not matched to a gene: 3. The CDR3 nucleotides read TGTGCCAGCAGCGTCACAGGGGGGCAGTATTTT. It codes for CASSVTGGQYF.

This clone turned up a few times. The chain combines TRBV24-1 with TRBJ2-7, with 10 positions matching TRBD1. The CDR3 totals 16 residues. The J segment lost 4 bases and the V segment lost 0 bases, leaving 5 bases of the junction unmatched. From germline, CDR1 is KGHDR and CDR2 SFDVKD. CDR3 coding DNA: TGTGCCACCAGTGATTTGTGGACAGGGGGGAGTTACGAGCAGTACTTC. It encodes CATSDLWTGGSYEQYF.

This clone was observed a handful of times. J is TRBJ2-1 and V is TRBV6-2 or TRBV6-3, with 11 bases fitting TRBD1. The CDR3 is 15 residues long. Germline-derived CDR1 and CDR2 are MNHEY and SVGEGT. Trimming at V came to 5 bases and at J to 7 bases, leaving 7 bases not matched to a gene. The CDR3 DNA is TGTGCCAGCAGTGACCGGGACAGGGGGAGGAATGAGCAGTTCTTC. Its translation: CASSDRDRGRNEQFF.

The chain is built from TRBV19 and TRBJ1-4, with TRBD1 as a possible D gene (5 bases). This CDR3 spans 14 amino acids. CDR1 LNHDA and CDR2 SQIVND come from the germline V gene (reference sequence). V was trimmed by 5 bases and J by 7 bases, leaving 14 bases between them. DNA for the CDR3: TGTGCCAGTAGTTCTCAGGTTGGGGGTGAAAAACTGTTTTTT. This gives the protein CASSSQVGGEKLFF.

The chain recombines TRBV5-1 with TRBJ2-3, with D perhaps TRBD2 (7 bases). The CDR3 runs to 16 residues. Trimming left V 2 bases short and J 7 bases short, with 20 bases between. Per the germline V gene, CDR1 is SGHRS and CDR2 is YFSETQ. The CDR3 reads CASSFPPGGDQNTQYF. The CDR3 nucleotides are TGCGCCAGCAGCTTCCCCCCGGGGGGCGATCAGAATACGCAGTATTTT.

The chain recombines TRBV5-1 with TRBJ1-1; unclear D gene. Germline-derived CDR1 and CDR2 are SGHRS and YFSETQ. There are 15 residues in the CDR3. V dropped 0 bases and J dropped 10 bases, with 19 bases sitting between them. The CDR3 loop reads CASSLAGGHTSGAFF. The CDR3 DNA reads TGCGCCAGCAGCTTGGCCGGAGGTCATACCTCCGGAGCTTTCTTT.

The chain joins TRBV4-3 to TRBJ1-1, with D hard to call. The germline V and J ends were trimmed by 1 base and 3 bases, with 15 bases remaining between them. There are 16 residues in the CDR3. In germline, CDR1 is LGHNA, CDR2 YSLEER. The CDR3 DNA sequence: TGCGCCAGCAGCCAAGTGAGGGTTTTCCGTGACACTGAAGCTTTCTTT. This gives the protein CASSQVRVFRDTEAFF.

This rearrangement joins TRBV19 to TRBJ1-1; no definite D call. This CDR3 spans 14 amino acids. Germline CDR1 and CDR2: LNHDA and SQIVND (reference sequence). V dropped 5 bases and J dropped 1 base, with 11 bases sitting between them. CDR3 loop: CASSAGVWNTEAFF. CDR3 DNA sequence: TGTGCCAGTAGTGCAGGAGTTTGGAACACTGAAGCTTTCTTT.

The genes are TRBV18 and TRBJ2-1; 8 positions match TRBD1. This CDR3 comprises 17 residues. The V segment lost 2 bases and the J segment 3 bases; nucleotides outside the gene matches: 9. CDR1 and CDR2 (germline): KGHSH, LQKENI. The CDR3 loop reads CASSPVVLGQGYNEQFF. The CDR3 DNA reads as TGTGCCAGCTCACCAGTTGTCCTTGGACAGGGCTACAATGAGCAGTTCTTC.

V usage is TRBV6-1 and J usage is TRBJ2-7; D gene uncertain. The CDR3 consists of 15 residues. CDR1 is MNHNS, CDR2 SASEGT, per germline. The V and J ends lost 1 base and 3 bases respectively, with 13 bases between them. In DNA form, the CDR3 reads TGTGCCAGCAGTGAAGGGGGTATTTTTAGCTACGAGCAGTACTTC. Protein: CASSEGGIFSYEQYF.

As concerns this clone: The junction differs from germline at one of its ends, possibly a read error. The V call is TRBV4-3, the J call TRBJ2-6, with D possibly being TRBD1 (5 bases). The CDR3 consists of 17 residues. Germline lookup yields CDR1 LGHNA and CDR2 YSLEER. In DNA form, the CDR3 reads TGCGCCAGCAGCCAAGATCAAATGATCTCTGGGGCCAACGTCCTGGCTTTC. Its translation is CASSQDQMISGANVLAF.

The chain has TRBV7-9 and TRBJ1-1; tentative D call: TRBD1 (6 bases). Germline assignment: CDR1 SEHNR and CDR2 FQNEAQ (reference sequence). The CDR3 contains 15 residues. Trimming shortened V by 2 bases and J by 1 base, and 11 bases separated the two germline ends. This chain's CDR3 is CASSLLQGSNTEAFF. The CDR3 nucleotides read TGTGCCAGCAGCTTACTGCAGGGGTCGAACACTGAAGCTTTCTTT.

CDR3 coding DNA: TGCGCCAGCGCCAGAGGACAGGGATGGTCAGGAAACACCATATATTTT. Translation: CASARGQGWSGNTIYF. The chain recombines TRBV5-1 with TRBJ1-3, with 8 bases lining up with TRBD1. V shed 7 bases, J shed 4 bases, and the junction held 13 bases outside the gene matches. The CDR3 contains 16 residues. Germline V gene data show CDR1 as SGHRS and CDR2 as YFSETQ.

The chain uses TRBV12-5 and TRBJ2-5, with D hard to call. Trimming took off 2 bases at V and 0 bases at J, with 13 bases between the two ends. This CDR3 has 16 residues. CDR1 is LGHNT and CDR2 is FRNRAP in the germline V gene. The CDR3 protein is CASGLFTKEYQETQYF. The CDR3 nucleotides read TGTGCTAGTGGTTTGTTCACTAAGGAGTACCAAGAGACCCAGTACTTC.

This chain connects TRBV27 to TRBJ2-7, with D perhaps assigned TRBD1 or TRBD2 (6 bases each). Germline lookup yields CDR1 MNHEY and CDR2 SMNVEV (reference sequence). The CDR3 runs to 13 residues. Trimming stripped 7 bases from V and 6 bases from J, with 16 bases between. The CDR3 DNA reads TGTGCCAGCACCAACACGGGGGCTGGCGAGCAGTACTTC. Residues: CASTNTGAGEQYF.

The V and J genes are TRBV28 and TRBJ1-6, with D maybe TRBD1 (5 bases). CDR1 and CDR2 (germline): MDHEN, SYDVKM. CDR3 length equals 14 residues. V dropped 3 bases and J dropped 9 bases, with 12 bases sitting between them. This CDR3 reads CASSLGQEGSPLHF. CDR3 nucleotide sequence: TGTGCCAGCAGTTTGGGGCAGGAGGGTTCACCCCTCCACTTT.

The chain employs TRBV6-5 and TRBJ2-3; D may be TRBD1 (5 bases). Germline CDR1 reads MNHEY; CDR2 reads SVGAGI. The CDR3 length is 15 residues. The ends were cut back, 5 bases at V and 0 bases at J, with 12 bases in the middle. The CDR3: CASSRQYTSTDTQYF. For the CDR3, the DNA is TGTGCCAGCAGTCGACAGTACACTAGCACAGATACGCAGTATTTT.

The chain recombines TRBV7-8 with TRBJ1-1, with a tentative D call TRBD1 (6 bases). The CDR3 spans 13 residues. The V gene lost 6 bases and the J gene lost 1 base, with 9 bases spanning the gap. Germline CDR1 SGHVS, CDR2 FQNEAQ. In nucleotides, the CDR3 is TGTGCCAGCAGTTTACAGGGGAACACTGAAGCTTTCTTT. It codes for CASSLQGNTEAFF.

This clone was recorded once. The chain employs TRBV19 and TRBJ1-5; unclear D gene. Trimming removed 2 bases at V and 4 bases at J, with 24 bases between. CDR3 length: 19 residues. Germline-derived CDR1 and CDR2 are LNHDA and SQIVND (reference sequence). CDR3 DNA: TGTGCCAGTAGTATAAGCACATGGTTTGGGCCAAGCCCAAATCAGCCCCAGCATTTT. The encoded protein is CASSISTWFGPSPNQPQHF.

The gene calls are TRBV6-2 or TRBV6-3 and TRBJ2-7, with 10 bases aligning to TRBD2. CDR3 length: 14 residues. V gave up 5 bases and J gave up 3 bases; unmatched junction bases: 4. Per the germline V gene, CDR1 is MNHEY and CDR2 is SVGEGT. The chain's CDR3 is CASSPGLARYEQYF. CDR3 nucleotides: TGTGCCAGCAGTCCGGGACTAGCGCGCTACGAGCAGTACTTC.

The rearrangement joins TRBV6-6 to TRBJ1-3; D ambiguous. V was trimmed by 5 bases and J by 2 bases, leaving 13 bases between them. The length of the CDR3 is 15 residues. CDR1 is MNHNY, CDR2 SVGAGI, per germline (reference sequence). The CDR3: CASSTPSETGNTIYF. CDR3 nucleotides: TGTGCCAGCAGTACCCCATCTGAGACTGGAAACACCATATATTTT.

The count of this clone is one. The J gene is TRBJ2-2, the V gene TRBV5-1; D possibly corresponds to TRBD2 (6 bases). Germline V gene sequence: CDR1 SGHRS, CDR2 YFSETQ. This CDR3 has 14 residues. V was clipped by 2 bases and J by 5 bases, with 10 bases between them. The CDR3 here is CASSLPGTTGELFF. CDR3 bases: TGCGCCAGCAGCTTACCAGGGACTACCGGGGAGCTGTTTTTT.

The chain recombines TRBV5-6 with TRBJ2-5; D is possibly TRBD2 (6 bases). V was trimmed by 4 bases and J by 5 bases, leaving 15 bases between them. Germline V CDR1 and CDR2: SGHDT, YYEEEE. CDR3 length: 14 residues. The CDR3 DNA is TGTGCCAGCAGCCTGGTACCCCGGGGGGAGACCCAGTACTTC. It specifies CASSLVPRGETQYF.

The rearrangement links TRBV28 to TRBJ2-7, with 12 nucleotides matching TRBD2. The trim removed 3 bases at V and 5 bases at J, leaving 5 bases unmatched. The CDR3 covers 15 residues. Per the germline V gene, CDR1 is MDHEN and CDR2 is SYDVKM. DNA of the CDR3: TGTGCCAGCAGTTTGACTAGCGGGAGTAGGGACGAGCAGTACTTC. It translates to CASSLTSGSRDEQYF.

This chain joins TRBV6-4 and TRBJ1-2, with TRBD1 matching over 8 bases. The V gene's germline CDR1 is MRHNA and CDR2 SNTAGT. The CDR3 totals 13 residues. Unmatched junction bases numbered 3, after V lost 2 bases and J lost 7 bases. The CDR3 region is CASSDGDRLGYTF. The CDR3 DNA reads TGTGCCAGCAGTGACGGGGACAGGCTTGGCTACACCTTC.

This clone was counted once. V usage is TRBV5-1 and J usage is TRBJ1-2; TRBD1 matches at 10 bases. With V trimmed by 4 bases and J by 7 bases, 4 bases remained unmatched. Germline CDR1 and CDR2: SGHRS and YFSETQ. The CDR3 is 13 amino acids. CDR3 protein: CASSDGTGVGYTF. In nucleotides, the CDR3 is TGCGCCAGCAGCGACGGGACAGGGGTTGGCTACACCTTC.

The chain carries TRBV12-3 or TRBV12-4 and TRBJ2-5; weak D call: TRBD2 (5 bases). V dropped 7 bases and J dropped 2 bases, with 11 bases sitting between them. CDR3 length: 13 amino acids. This CDR3 reads CASTRDRQETQYF. CDR3 sequence (DNA): TGTGCCAGCACCCGGGATAGGCAAGAGACCCAGTACTTC.